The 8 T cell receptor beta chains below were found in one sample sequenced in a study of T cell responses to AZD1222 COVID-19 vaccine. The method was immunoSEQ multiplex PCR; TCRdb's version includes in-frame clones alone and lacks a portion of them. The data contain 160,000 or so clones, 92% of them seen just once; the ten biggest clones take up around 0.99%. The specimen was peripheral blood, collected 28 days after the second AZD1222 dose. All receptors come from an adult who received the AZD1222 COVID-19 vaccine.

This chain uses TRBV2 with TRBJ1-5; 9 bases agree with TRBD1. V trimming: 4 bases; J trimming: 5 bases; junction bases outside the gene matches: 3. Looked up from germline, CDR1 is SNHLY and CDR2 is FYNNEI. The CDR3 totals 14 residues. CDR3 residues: CASSVRDRDQPQHF. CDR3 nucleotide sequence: TGTGCCAGCAGTGTCAGGGACAGGGATCAGCCCCAGCATTTT.

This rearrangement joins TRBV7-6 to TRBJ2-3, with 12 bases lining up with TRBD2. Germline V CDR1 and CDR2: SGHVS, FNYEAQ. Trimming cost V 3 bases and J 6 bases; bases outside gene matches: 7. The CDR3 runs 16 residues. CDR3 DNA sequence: TGTGCCAGCAGCTTCGCTAGCGGGGGGGCCTGGGATACGCAGTATTTT. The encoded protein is CASSFASGGAWDTQYF. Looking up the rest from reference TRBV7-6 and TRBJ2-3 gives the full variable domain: GAGVSQSPRYKVTKRGQDVALRCDPISGHVSLYWYRQALGQGPEFLTYFNYEAQQDKSGLPNDRFSAERPEGSISTLTIQRTEQRDSAMYRCASSFASGGAWDTQYFGPGTRLTVL.

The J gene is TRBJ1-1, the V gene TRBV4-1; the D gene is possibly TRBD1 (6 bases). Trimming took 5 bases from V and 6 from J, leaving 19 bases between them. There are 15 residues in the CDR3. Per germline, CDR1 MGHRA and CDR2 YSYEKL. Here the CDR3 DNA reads TGCGCCAGCAGCATCCGGGACACCAGGTTGTCTGAAGCTTTCTTT. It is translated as CASSIRDTRLSEAFF.

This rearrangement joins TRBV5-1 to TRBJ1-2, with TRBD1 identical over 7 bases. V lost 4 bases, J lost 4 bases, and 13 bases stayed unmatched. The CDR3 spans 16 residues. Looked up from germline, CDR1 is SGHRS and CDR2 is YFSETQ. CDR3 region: CASSPGGPGGAYGYTF. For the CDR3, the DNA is TGCGCCAGCAGCCCGGGAGGGCCAGGGGGGGCCTATGGCTACACCTTC.

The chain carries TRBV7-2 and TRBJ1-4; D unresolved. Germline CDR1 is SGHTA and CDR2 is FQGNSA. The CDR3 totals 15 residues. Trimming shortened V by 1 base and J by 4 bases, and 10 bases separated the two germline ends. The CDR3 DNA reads TGTGCCAGCAGCTTAGGTTTCCAGAATAATGAAAAACTGTTTTTT. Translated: CASSLGFQNNEKLFF.

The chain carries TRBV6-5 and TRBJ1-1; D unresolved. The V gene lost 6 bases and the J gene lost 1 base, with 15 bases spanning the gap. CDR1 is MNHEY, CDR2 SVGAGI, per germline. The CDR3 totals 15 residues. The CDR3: CASSPFRGSNTEAFF. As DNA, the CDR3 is TGTGCCAGCAGCCCATTTCGGGGTTCGAACACTGAAGCTTTCTTT.

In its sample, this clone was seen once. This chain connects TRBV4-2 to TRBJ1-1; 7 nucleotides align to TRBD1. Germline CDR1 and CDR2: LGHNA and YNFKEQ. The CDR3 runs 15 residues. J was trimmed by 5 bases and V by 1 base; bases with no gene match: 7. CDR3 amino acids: CASSQAIGRGTEAFF. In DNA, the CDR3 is TGTGCCAGCAGCCAAGCAATTGGCAGGGGGACTGAAGCTTTCTTT.

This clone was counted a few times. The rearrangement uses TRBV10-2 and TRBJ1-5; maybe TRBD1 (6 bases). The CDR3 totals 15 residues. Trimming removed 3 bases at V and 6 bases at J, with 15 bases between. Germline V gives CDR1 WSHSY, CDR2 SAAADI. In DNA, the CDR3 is TGCGCCAGCAGTGATCGGGGGGCGAATGGTCAGCCCCAGCATTTT. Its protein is CASSDRGANGQPQHF.